The present entry profiles one TCR beta chain with its context. Its target is not known. A read error may account for a junction end that differs from germline. The sample originates from a study of identifying expanded T cells in peripheral blood. The CDR3 has 13 residues. Study-wide results and limits: Differentially abundant clones: roughly 1.2 between replicates, around 17 at about 13 days, approximately 19 at four. Variance in clone template counts between two-week samples significantly increased with total template count across all healthy donors.

Healthy donors had no documented immune events, such as infections, while sampled. This table comes from immunoSEQ multiplex PCR, and its TCRdb copy is limited to in-frame clones, with some not included. The sample includes roughly 100,000 clones, roughly 88% seen only once; the top ten take about 14%. This sequence originates from a person aged 18 to 75 in good health. J is TRBJ2-7 and V is TRBV5-3; D might be TRBD2 (6 bases). TRBV5-3 is classed as an ORF, of uncertain function. Sequences were obtained from blood. DNA of the CDR3: TGTGCCAGCAGCTTGGGGGACTTCTACGAGCAGTACTTC. This translates into CASSLGDFYEQYF.